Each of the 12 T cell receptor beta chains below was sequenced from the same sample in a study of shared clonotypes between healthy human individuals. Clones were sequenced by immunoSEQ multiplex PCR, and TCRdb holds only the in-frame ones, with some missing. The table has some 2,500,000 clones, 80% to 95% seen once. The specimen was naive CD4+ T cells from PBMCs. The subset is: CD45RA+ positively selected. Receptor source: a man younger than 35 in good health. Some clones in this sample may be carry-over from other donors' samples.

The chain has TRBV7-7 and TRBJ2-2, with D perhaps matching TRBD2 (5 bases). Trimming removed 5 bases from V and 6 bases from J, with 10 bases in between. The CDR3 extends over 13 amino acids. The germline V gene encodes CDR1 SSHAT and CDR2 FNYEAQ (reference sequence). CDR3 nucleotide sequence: TGTGCCAGCAGCACCCGAGGGTCCGGGGAGCTGTTTTTT. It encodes CASSTRGSGELFF.

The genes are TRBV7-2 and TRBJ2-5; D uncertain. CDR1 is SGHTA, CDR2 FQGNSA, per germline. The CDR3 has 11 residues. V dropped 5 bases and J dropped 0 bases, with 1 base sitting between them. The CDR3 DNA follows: TGTGCCAGCAGCCACCAAGAGACCCAGTACTTC. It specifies CASSHQETQYF.

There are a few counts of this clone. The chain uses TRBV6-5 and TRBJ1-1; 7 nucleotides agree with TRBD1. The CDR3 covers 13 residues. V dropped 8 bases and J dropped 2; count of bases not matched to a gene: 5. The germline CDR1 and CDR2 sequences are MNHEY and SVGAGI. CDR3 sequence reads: CASRWDRNTEAFF. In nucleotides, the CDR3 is TGTGCCAGCCGATGGGACAGAAACACTGAAGCTTTCTTT.

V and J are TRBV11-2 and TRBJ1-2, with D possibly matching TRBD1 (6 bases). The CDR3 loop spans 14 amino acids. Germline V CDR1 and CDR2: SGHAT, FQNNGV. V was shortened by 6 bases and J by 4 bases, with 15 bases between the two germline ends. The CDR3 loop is CASSAEGGSYGYTF. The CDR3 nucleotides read TGTGCCAGCAGTGCCGAGGGGGGAAGCTATGGCTACACCTTC.

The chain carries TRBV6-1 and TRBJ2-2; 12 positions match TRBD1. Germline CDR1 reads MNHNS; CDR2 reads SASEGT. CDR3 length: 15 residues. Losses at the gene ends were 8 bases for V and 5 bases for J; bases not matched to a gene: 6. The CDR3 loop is CASRRDRGRTGELFF. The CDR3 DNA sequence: TGTGCCAGCCGCCGGGACAGGGGGCGGACCGGGGAGCTGTTTTTT.

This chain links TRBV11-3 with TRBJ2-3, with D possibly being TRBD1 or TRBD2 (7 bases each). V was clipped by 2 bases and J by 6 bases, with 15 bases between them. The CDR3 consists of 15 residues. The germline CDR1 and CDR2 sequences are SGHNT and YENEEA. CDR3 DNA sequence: TGTGCCAGCAGCTTACAGGGGGGGCCGGTGGATACGCAGTATTTT. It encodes CASSLQGGPVDTQYF.

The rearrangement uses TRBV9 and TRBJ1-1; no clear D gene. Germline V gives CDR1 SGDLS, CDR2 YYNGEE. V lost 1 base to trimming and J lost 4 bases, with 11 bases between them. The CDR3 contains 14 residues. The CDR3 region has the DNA TGTGCCAGCAGCGTACAGCCGTCTGGCACTGAAGCTTTCTTT. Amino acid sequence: CASSVQPSGTEAFF.

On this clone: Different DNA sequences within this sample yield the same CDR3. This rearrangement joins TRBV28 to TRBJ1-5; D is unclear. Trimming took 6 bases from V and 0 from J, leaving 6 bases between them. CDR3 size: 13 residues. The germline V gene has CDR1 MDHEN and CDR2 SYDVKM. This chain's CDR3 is CASSLDSNQPQHF. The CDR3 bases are TGTGCCAGCAGCCTTGATAGCAATCAGCCCCAGCATTTT.

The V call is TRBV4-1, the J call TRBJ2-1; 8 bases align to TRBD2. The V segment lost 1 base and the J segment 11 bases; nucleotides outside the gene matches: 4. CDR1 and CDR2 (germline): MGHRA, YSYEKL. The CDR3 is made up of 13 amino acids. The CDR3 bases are TGCGCCAGCAGCCAAGCTCGGGAGGGTCAGCAGTTCTTC. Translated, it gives CASSQAREGQQFF.

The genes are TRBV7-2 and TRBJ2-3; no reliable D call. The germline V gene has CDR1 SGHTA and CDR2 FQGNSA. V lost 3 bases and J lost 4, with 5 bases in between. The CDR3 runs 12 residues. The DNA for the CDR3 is TGTGCCAGCAGCTTCATGGCAGATACGCAGTATTTT. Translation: CASSFMADTQYF.

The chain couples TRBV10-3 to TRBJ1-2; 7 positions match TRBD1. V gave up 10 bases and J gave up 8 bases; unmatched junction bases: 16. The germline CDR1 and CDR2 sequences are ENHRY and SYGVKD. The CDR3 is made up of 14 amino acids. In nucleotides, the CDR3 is TGTGCCACCCTCTTTGACAGGGTCACGGGAGGCTACACCTTC. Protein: CATLFDRVTGGYTF.

The DNA for the CDR3 is TGCGCCAGCACCGGACAGGGAATGAACACTGAAGCTTTCTTT. Amino acid sequence: CASTGQGMNTEAFF. The V and J genes are TRBV5-1 and TRBJ1-1, with 8 bases fitting TRBD1. The CDR3 loop spans 14 amino acids. CDR1 is SGHRS and CDR2 is YFSETQ in the germline V gene. The V segment lost 6 bases and the J segment 0 bases; nucleotides outside the gene matches: 4.